A single sample gave rise to the 19 T cell receptor beta chains below, sequenced in a study of blood T cells in healthy people across ages. A second about 7 to 12 cycle PCR used barcoded and J-beta primers. MiXCR, run by TCRdb on the 5' RACE reads, gives a single entry per CDR3 protein. The sample has some 930,000 distinct CDR3 sequences, roughly 28% seen once. The data also belong to a second study, concerning T cells of mothers and their children.

Sequencing was carried out using blood. The receptors derive from a woman in her thirties or forties in good health.

This clonotype was detected a few times. The chain links TRBV20-1 to TRBJ2-1; possibly TRBD2 for D (7 bases). Germline CDR1 is DFQATT and CDR2 is SNEGSKA (reference sequence). The CDR3 consists of 16 residues. The V gene lost 3 bases and the J gene lost 0 bases, with 15 bases spanning the gap. CDR3 nucleotides: TGCAGTGCTAGGGCCGGGGGGCTTAGCTCCTACAATGAGCAGTTCTTC. This gives the protein CSARAGGLSSYNEQFF.

This clonotype was counted a few times. This rearrangement joins TRBV30 to TRBJ1-4; D is unresolved. Deletions cut 5 bases from V and 12 bases from J, with 16 bases between. CDR3 length: 12 residues. Germline V gives CDR1 GTSNPN, CDR2 SVGIG (reference sequence). CDR3 coding DNA: TGTGCCTGGTCTCCATATGGGTTTCAACTGTTTTTT. This codes for CAWSPYGFQLFF.

This chain links TRBV27 with TRBJ1-6; 9 bases map to TRBD1. The CDR3 covers 16 residues. Germline V CDR1 and CDR2: MNHEY, SMNVEV (reference sequence). V lost 4 bases to trimming and J lost 7 bases; unmatched junction nucleotides: 8. CDR3 amino acids: CASSWVLQGANSPLHF. In nucleotides, the CDR3 is TGTGCCAGCAGTTGGGTCTTACAGGGGGCAAATTCACCCCTCCACTTT.

Concerning this clonotype: The junction departs from the called germline gene at one end, perhaps through a read error. V and J are TRBV5-1 and TRBJ2-2; D unclear. Looked up from germline, CDR1 is SGHRS and CDR2 is YFSETQ. The CDR3 is 14 amino acids. CDR3 amino acids: CASSLTANTGELFF. CDR3 DNA sequence: TGTGCCAGCAGCTTAACCGCGAACACCGGGGAGCTGTTTTTT.

There are a few counts of this clonotype. This sequence joins TRBV7-9 and TRBJ1-4, with D maybe TRBD1 (6 bases). This CDR3 is built from 12 residues. V lost 6 bases and J 5 bases, leaving 7 bases between the germline ends. Germline V lookup: CDR1 SEHNR, CDR2 FQNEAQ (reference sequence). The CDR3 coding sequence is TGTGCCAGCAGGAGGGGGAATGAAAAACTGTTTTTT. Encoded protein: CASRRGNEKLFF.

The chain joins TRBV19 to TRBJ2-2; D is uncertain. Germline CDR1 and CDR2: LNHDA and SQIVND (reference sequence). V was shortened by 10 bases and J by 7 bases, with 16 bases between the two germline ends. The CDR3 extends over 13 amino acids. CDR3 sequence reads: CATHLGGDGELFF. The CDR3 coding sequence is TGTGCCACCCACTTAGGTGGGGACGGGGAGCTGTTTTTT. Complete variable domain (other parts from reference TRBV19 and TRBJ2-2): DGGITQSPKYLFRKEGQNVTLSCEQNLNHDAMYWYRQDPGQGLRLIYYSQIVNDFQKGDIAEGYSVSREKKESFPLTVTSAQKNPTAFYLCATHLGGDGELFFGEGSRLTVL.

The gene calls are TRBV30 and TRBJ1-5; D may be TRBD1 (6 bases). The germline V gene has CDR1 GTSNPN and CDR2 SVGIG (reference sequence). This CDR3 has 14 amino acids. Trimming removed 2 bases from V and 3 bases from J, with 11 bases in between. The DNA for the CDR3 is TGTGCCTGGAGTCTCCCAGGGGCCAATCAGCCCCAGCATTTT. Its protein is CAWSLPGANQPQHF.

This clonotype was counted a single time. A much larger clone lies one base from this, so it may be a read error. V is TRBV2 and J is TRBJ2-1; a possible D gene is TRBD1 (6 bases). The CDR3 runs to 14 residues. Germline assignment: CDR1 SNHLY and CDR2 FYNNEI. In DNA form, the CDR3 reads TGTGCCAACCGACAGGAGGATTCCTACAATGAGCAGCTCTTC. It yields the protein CANRQEDSYNEQLF.

This clonotype was detected only a few times. The chain links TRBV7-2 to TRBJ2-7; 14 bases fit TRBD2. Trimming removed 5 bases from V and 1 base from J; junction bases left unmatched: 7. Per the germline V gene, CDR1 is SGHTA and CDR2 is FQGNSA. CDR3 size: 17 residues. CDR3 in amino acids: CASSIRTSGGSSYEQYF. The CDR3 DNA reads as TGTGCCAGCAGCATACGGACTAGCGGGGGGTCTTCCTACGAGCAGTACTTC.

This rearrangement joins TRBV4-1 to TRBJ1-5, with D possibly TRBD1 on 6 matching bases. Germline CDR1 and CDR2: MGHRA and YSYEKL. The ends were cut back, 0 bases at V and 3 bases at J, with 15 bases in the middle. This CDR3 region has 17 residues. The CDR3 DNA is TGCGCCAGCAGCCAAGATCAGCGGGGGCAGTCCAATCAGCCCCAGCATTTT. Its translation: CASSQDQRGQSNQPQHF.

The chain joins TRBV6-4 to TRBJ2-2; 9 bases line up with TRBD2. This CDR3 has 15 residues. In germline, CDR1 is MRHNA, CDR2 SNTAGT. Losses at the gene ends were 3 bases for V and 3 bases for J; bases not matched to a gene: 2. The CDR3 DNA reads as TGTGCCAGCAGTGAGCGGGGGGGCCACACCGGGGAGCTGTTTTTT. Translated, it gives CASSERGGHTGELFF.

This chain connects TRBV20-1 to TRBJ2-5; maybe TRBD1 (6 bases). Per germline, CDR1 DFQATT and CDR2 SNEGSKA (reference sequence). The CDR3 sequence is 13 residues long. Between the trimmed V and J ends, which lost 8 bases and 11 bases, there was a span of 24 bases. The CDR3 DNA follows: TGCAGTACCAGAGTCGCAGGGGAAAGTGAGCAGTACTTC. Protein product: CSTRVAGESEQYF.

On this clonotype itself: A read error may be the cause here, since a much bigger clone is one base away. This chain connects TRBV7-9 to TRBJ2-7, with TRBD1 identical over 7 bases. The CDR3 extends over 15 amino acids. CDR1 and CDR2 from the germline V gene are SEHNR and FQNEAQ (reference sequence). CDR3 protein: CVSSPGQEQGYEQYF. CDR3 DNA sequence: TGTGTCAGCAGCCCAGGACAGGAGCAGGGCTACGAGCAGTACTTC.

The J gene is TRBJ1-1, the V gene TRBV28; D is uncertain. CDR1 is MDHEN and CDR2 is SYDVKM in the germline V gene. Trimming removed 6 bases at V and 1 base at J, with 15 bases between. There are 15 residues in the CDR3. This chain's CDR3 is CASSTQRTENTEAFF. The DNA of the CDR3 is TGTGCCAGCAGCACACAACGAACAGAGAACACTGAAGCTTTCTTT.

The rearrangement links TRBV7-2 to TRBJ2-3; TRBD2 matches 16 bases. CDR3 length: 20 amino acids. In germline, CDR1 is SGHTA, CDR2 FQGNSA. The junction had 13 bases not matched to a gene; V was cut back by 7 bases and J by 0 bases. The CDR3: CASTDTTGLAGGASTDTQYF. CDR3 sequence (DNA): TGTGCCAGCACCGATACCACGGGACTAGCGGGAGGGGCTAGCACAGATACGCAGTATTTT.

This chain uses TRBV19 with TRBJ2-7, with D perhaps TRBD1 (6 bases). The CDR3 consists of 15 residues. Germline CDR1 and CDR2: LNHDA and SQIVND (reference sequence). Trimming left V 6 bases short and J 6 bases short, with 21 bases between. CDR3 in DNA: TGTGCCAGTAGATTATCCGGGACACAAGGCGGCGAGCAGTACTTC. Translating gives CASRLSGTQGGEQYF.

The genes are TRBV28 and TRBJ1-2, with 10 bases identical to TRBD1. The germline V gene encodes CDR1 MDHEN and CDR2 SYDVKM. The CDR3 length is 15 residues. After removal of 7 bases from V and 4 bases from J, the junction contained 9 bases not matched to a gene. CDR3 sequence reads: CASKKQTGGVYGYTF. CDR3 DNA sequence: TGTGCCAGCAAAAAACAGACAGGGGGCGTCTATGGCTACACCTTC.

The V and J genes are TRBV20-1 and TRBJ2-5, with D possibly being TRBD1 (5 bases). V was shortened by 6 bases and J by 11 bases, with 19 bases between the two germline ends. In germline, CDR1 is DFQATT, CDR2 SNEGSKA (reference sequence). CDR3 size: 12 residues. The CDR3 sequence is CSASTGAQEQYF. CDR3 DNA sequence: TGCAGTGCATCGACTGGGGCGCAGGAGCAGTACTTC.

The V gene is TRBV28, the J gene TRBJ2-3, with D maybe TRBD2 (6 bases). Germline values: CDR1 MDHEN, CDR2 SYDVKM. Trimming cost V 4 bases and J 4 bases, with 12 bases left between them. This CDR3 is 14 amino acids long. CDR3 loop: CASSWGVRADTQYF. The CDR3 DNA follows: TGTGCCAGCAGTTGGGGGGTACGGGCAGATACGCAGTATTTT.